The T cell receptor (beta chain) described here comes from a study of T cell responses to AZD1222 COVID-19 vaccine. Points from the study as a whole: Unmutated variant regions are reportedly the target of nearly half of TCRs that are spike-specific. The sample set comprised mostly white British donors with more females, and clonal diversity was possibly underestimated. Mapped onto spike, vaccine-associated CD4 TCRs spanned it and were dominant at 160-218 and 743-854.

Turning to this clone: Its antigen is as yet unknown.

Data came from immunoSEQ multiplex PCR; TCRdb stores just in-frame clones and leaves some out. This sample has some 160,000 clones, with 87% found just once. Sample: peripheral blood, taken 28 days after the second AZD1222 dose. The TCR originated in an adult who received the AZD1222 COVID-19 vaccine.

Here the CDR3 reads CASSPRETGELFF. The CDR3 DNA reads TGCGCCAGCAGCCCCAGGGAGACCGGGGAGCTGTTTTTT. The chain is built from TRBV4-1 and TRBJ2-2; D possibly matches TRBD1 or TRBD2 (5 bases each). Germline loops: CDR1 MGHRA, CDR2 YSYEKL. The V end was cut by 4 bases, the J end by 5 bases, with 8 bases between. This CDR3 comprises 13 residues.